The 4 T cell receptor beta chains below all came from one sample that was sequenced in a study of blood T cell repertoires in COVID-19. Sequencing was performed with immunoSEQ multiplex PCR; in TCRdb, only in-frame clones are kept and a portion is missing. Of about 120,000 clones listed, 70% to 90% are singletons. Sample: peripheral blood. These receptors all stem from a woman in her 70s who had recovered from COVID-19.

This sequence joins TRBV7-2 and TRBJ2-5; D is uncertain. The CDR3 sequence is 14 residues long. Deletions cut 1 base from V and 5 bases from J, with 11 bases between. Germline CDR1 SGHTA, CDR2 FQGNSA. The CDR3 DNA is TGTGCCAGCAGCTTAGTCTTACGGTGGGAGACCCAGTACTTC. This gives the protein CASSLVLRWETQYF.

V usage is TRBV24-1 and J usage is TRBJ2-1; TRBD2 aligns across 7 bases. CDR3 length: 16 residues. The germline V gene encodes CDR1 KGHDR and CDR2 SFDVKD. With 3 bases clipped from V and 8 bases from J, the junction kept 12 bases outside the gene matches. The CDR3 DNA reads TGTGCCACCAGTGATCCTGCCGGGGGGTCTAGCTATGAGCAGTTCTTC. It codes for CATSDPAGGSSYEQFF.

The chain is built from TRBV29-1 and TRBJ2-7, with 10 bases matching TRBD1. The germline CDR1 and CDR2 sequences are SQVTM and ANQGSEA. V lost 2 bases, J lost 6 bases, and 4 bases stayed unmatched. The CDR3 is 13 amino acids. The CDR3 protein is CSVENGDRGEQYF. Written as DNA, the CDR3 is TGCAGCGTTGAAAATGGGGACAGGGGCGAGCAGTACTTC.

The chain joins TRBV5-1 to TRBJ2-7; 7 nucleotides align to TRBD1. The junction had 17 bases not matched to a gene; V was cut back by 4 bases and J by 7 bases. This CDR3 contains 16 residues. Germline values: CDR1 SGHRS, CDR2 YFSETQ. Here the CDR3 DNA reads TGCGCCAGCAGCGTCCCAACAATGGGACAGCCAACGGAGCAGTACTTC. This encodes CASSVPTMGQPTEQYF.